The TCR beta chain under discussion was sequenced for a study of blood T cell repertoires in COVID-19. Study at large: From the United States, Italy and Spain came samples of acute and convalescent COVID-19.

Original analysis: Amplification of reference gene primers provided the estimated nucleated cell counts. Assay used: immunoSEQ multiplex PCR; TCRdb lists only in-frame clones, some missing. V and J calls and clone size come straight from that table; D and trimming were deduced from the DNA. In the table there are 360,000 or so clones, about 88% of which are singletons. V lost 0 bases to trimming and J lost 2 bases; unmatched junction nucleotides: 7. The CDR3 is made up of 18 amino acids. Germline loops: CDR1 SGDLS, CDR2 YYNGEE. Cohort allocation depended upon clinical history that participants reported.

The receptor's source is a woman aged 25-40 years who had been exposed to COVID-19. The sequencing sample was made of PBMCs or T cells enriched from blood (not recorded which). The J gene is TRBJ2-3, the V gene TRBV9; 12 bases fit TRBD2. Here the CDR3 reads CASSVGLAGGFDTDTQYF. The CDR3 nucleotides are TGTGCCAGCAGCGTAGGTCTAGCGGGAGGGTTCGACACAGATACGCAGTATTTT.